This T cell receptor (beta chain) was captured in a study of T cell repertoires in cytomegalovirus infection. Looking at the study overall: Both CMV infection and a matching HLA type were indicated by public TCR beta signatures.

Each CDR3 protein gets one entry after TCRdb re-called the reads with MiXCR. The sample holds tens of thousands of distinct CDR3 sequences, about 24% seen once. CDR1 and CDR2 (germline): MNHEY, SVGEGT. Between the trimmed V and J ends, which lost 0 bases and 3 bases, there was a span of 14 bases. CDR3 length: 16 residues. A note on this clonotype: The antigen is undetermined.

The chain links TRBV6-2 or TRBV6-3 to TRBJ1-1; D is unclear. The sample consisted of CD8+ T cells from cultured PBMCs, taken from culture after CMV antigen stimulation. This clonotype originated in a human donor in good health (CMV status not recorded). Some clones in this sample may be carry-over from other donors' samples. The CDR3 coding sequence is TGTGCCAGCAGTTACTCGATGTCCGGCACGTACACTGAAGCTTTCTTT. Translating gives CASSYSMSGTYTEAFF.